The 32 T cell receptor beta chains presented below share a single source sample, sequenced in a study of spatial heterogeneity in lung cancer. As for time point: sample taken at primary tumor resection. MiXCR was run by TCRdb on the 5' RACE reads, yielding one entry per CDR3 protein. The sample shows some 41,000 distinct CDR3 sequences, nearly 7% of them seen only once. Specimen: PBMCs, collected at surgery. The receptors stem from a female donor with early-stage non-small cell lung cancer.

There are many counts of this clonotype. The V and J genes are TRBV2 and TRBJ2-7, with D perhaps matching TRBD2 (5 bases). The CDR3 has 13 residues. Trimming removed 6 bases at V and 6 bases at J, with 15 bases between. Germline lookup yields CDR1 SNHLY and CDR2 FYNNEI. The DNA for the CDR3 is TGTGCCAGCAGGGATACTAGTTCCGGCGAGCAGTACTTC. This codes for CASRDTSSGEQYF.

DNA for the CDR3: TGCAGTGCCGCAGACAGGGGGCGGAACACCGGGGAGCTGTTTTTT. It codes for CSAADRGRNTGELFF. The chain recombines TRBV20-1 with TRBJ2-2, with 10 bases that match TRBD1. Trimming removed 6 bases from V and 1 base from J; junction bases left unmatched: 5. Germline CDR1 is DFQATT and CDR2 is SNEGSKA (reference sequence). The CDR3 sequence is 15 residues long.

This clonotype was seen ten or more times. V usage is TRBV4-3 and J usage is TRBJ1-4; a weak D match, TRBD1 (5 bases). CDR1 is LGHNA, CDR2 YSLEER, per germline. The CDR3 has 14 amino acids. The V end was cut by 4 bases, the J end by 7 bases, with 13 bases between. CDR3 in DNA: TGCGCCAGCAGCCGCTCAGGGAAAGGTGAAAAACTGTTTTTT. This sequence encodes CASSRSGKGEKLFF.

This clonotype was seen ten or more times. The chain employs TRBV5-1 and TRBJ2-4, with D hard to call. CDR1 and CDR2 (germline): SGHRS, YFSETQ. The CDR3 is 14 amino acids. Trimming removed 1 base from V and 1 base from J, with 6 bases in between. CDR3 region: CASSLLDAKNIQYF. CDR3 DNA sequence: TGCGCCAGCAGCTTGCTCGATGCCAAAAACATTCAGTACTTC.

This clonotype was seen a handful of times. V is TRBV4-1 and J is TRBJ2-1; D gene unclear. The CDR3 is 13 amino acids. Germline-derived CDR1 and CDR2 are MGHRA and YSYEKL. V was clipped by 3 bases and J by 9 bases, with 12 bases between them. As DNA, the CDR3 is TGCGCCAGCAGCCAGGTCAAGCCATTTGAGCAGTTCTTC. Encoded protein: CASSQVKPFEQFF.

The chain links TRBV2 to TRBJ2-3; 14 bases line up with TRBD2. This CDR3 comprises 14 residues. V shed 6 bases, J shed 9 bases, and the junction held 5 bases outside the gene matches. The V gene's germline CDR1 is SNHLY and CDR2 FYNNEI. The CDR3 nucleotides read TGTGCCAGCAGGGGGACTAGCGGGGGCCCGACGCAGTATTTT. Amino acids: CASRGTSGGPTQYF.

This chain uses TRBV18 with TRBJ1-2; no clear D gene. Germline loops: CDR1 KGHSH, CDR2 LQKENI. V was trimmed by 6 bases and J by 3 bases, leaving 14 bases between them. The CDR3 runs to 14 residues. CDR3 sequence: CASSPLGVDYGYTF. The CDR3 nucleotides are TGTGCCAGCTCTCCTCTCGGGGTCGACTATGGCTACACCTTC.

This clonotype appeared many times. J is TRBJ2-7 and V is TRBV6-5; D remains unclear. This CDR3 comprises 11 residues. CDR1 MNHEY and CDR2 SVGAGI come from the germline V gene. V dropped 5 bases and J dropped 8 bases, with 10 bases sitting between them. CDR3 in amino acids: CASSQNSQQYF. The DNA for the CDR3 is TGTGCCAGCAGTCAGAACTCCCAGCAGTACTTC.

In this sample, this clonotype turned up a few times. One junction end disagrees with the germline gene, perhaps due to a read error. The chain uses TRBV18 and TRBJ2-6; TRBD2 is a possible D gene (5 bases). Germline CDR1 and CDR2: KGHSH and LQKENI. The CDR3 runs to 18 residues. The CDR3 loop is CANSPPMEAFSGANVLTF. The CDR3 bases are TGTGCCAACTCACCGCCAATGGAGGCATTCTCTGGGGCCAACGTCCTGACTTTC. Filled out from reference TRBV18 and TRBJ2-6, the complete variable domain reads NAGVMQNPRHLVRRRGQEARLRCSPMKGHSHVYWYRQLPEEGLKFMVYLQKENIIDESGMPKERFSAEFPKEGPSILRIQQVVRGDSAAYFCANSPPMEAFSGANVLTFGAGSRLTVL.

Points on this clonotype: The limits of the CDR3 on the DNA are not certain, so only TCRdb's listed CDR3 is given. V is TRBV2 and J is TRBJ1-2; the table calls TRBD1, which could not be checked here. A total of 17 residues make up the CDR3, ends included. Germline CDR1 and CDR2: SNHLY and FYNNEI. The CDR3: CASSSSTGGSLSSGYTF.

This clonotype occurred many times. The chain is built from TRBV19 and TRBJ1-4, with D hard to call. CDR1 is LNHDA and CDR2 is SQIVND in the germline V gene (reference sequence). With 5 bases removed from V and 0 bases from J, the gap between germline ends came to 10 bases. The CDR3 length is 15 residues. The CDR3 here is CASSSIGTTNEKLFF. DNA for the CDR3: TGTGCCAGTAGTTCAATCGGAACAACTAATGAAAAACTGTTTTTT.

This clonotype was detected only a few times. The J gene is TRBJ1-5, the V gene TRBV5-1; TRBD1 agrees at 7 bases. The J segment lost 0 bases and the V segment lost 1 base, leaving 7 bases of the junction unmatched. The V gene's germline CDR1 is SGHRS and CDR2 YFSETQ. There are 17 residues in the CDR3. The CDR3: CASSLSPTGDSNQPQHF. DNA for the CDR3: TGCGCCAGCAGCTTGTCCCCCACAGGGGATAGCAATCAGCCCCAGCATTTT.

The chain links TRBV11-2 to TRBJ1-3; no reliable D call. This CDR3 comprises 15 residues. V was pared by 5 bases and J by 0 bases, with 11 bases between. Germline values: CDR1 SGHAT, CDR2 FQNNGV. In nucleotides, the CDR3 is TGTGCCAGCAGCACACAGCTTTTCTCTGGAAACACCATATATTTT. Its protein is CASSTQLFSGNTIYF.

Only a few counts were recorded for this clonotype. CDR3 DNA sequence: TGTGCCAGCAGCGGAGGGACAGGCGGGGATTACGCTGAAGCTTTCTTT. Its translation: CASSGGTGGDYAEAFF. This sequence joins TRBV9 and TRBJ1-1; TRBD1 matches 8 bases. Trimming at V came to 3 bases and at J to 6 bases, leaving 13 bases not matched to a gene. The CDR3 is 16 amino acids. Per the germline V gene, CDR1 is SGDLS and CDR2 is YYNGEE.

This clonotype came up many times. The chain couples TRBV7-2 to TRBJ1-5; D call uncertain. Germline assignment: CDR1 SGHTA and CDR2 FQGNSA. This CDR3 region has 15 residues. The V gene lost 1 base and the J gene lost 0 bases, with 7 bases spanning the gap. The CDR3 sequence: CASSLVHFSNQPQHF. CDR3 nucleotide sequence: TGTGCCAGCAGCTTAGTCCACTTTAGCAATCAGCCCCAGCATTTT.

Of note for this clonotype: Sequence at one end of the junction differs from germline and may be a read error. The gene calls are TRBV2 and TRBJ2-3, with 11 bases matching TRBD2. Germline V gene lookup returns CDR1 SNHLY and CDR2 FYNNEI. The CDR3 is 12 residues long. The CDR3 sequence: CASSPTSGGFNF. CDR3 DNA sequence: TGTGCCAGCAGCCCAACTAGCGGGGGCTTCAATTTT.

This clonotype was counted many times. The CDR3 protein is CASSSHRGNTYEQYF. The CDR3 DNA sequence: TGTGCCAGCAGCTCACACAGGGGGAATACCTACGAGCAGTACTTC. The chain combines TRBV13 with TRBJ2-7; 8 bases are shared with TRBD1. In germline, CDR1 is PRHDT, CDR2 FYEKMQ (reference sequence). CDR3 length: 15 amino acids. The V gene end was trimmed by 4 bases and the J gene end by 2 bases; junction bases not matched to a gene: 7.

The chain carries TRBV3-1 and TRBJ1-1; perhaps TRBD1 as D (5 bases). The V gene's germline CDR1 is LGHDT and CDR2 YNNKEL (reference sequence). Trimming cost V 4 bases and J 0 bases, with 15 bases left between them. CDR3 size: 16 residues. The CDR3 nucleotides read TGTGCCAGCAGCCTTGCGGCAGGGAAGCTGAACACTGAAGCTTTCTTT. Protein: CASSLAAGKLNTEAFF.

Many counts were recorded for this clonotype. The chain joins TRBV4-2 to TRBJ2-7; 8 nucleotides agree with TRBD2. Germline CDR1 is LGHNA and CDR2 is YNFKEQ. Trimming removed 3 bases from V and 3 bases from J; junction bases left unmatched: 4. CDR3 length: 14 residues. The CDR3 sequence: CASSQEAGVYEQYF. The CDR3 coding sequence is TGTGCCAGCAGCCAGGAAGCGGGGGTCTACGAGCAGTACTTC.

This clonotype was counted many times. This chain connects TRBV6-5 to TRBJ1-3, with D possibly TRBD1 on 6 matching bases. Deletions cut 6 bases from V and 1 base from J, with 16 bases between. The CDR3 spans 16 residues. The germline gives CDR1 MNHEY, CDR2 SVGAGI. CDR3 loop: CASSKYAQGSGNTIYF. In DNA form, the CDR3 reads TGTGCCAGCAGCAAATATGCACAGGGTTCTGGAAACACCATATATTTT.

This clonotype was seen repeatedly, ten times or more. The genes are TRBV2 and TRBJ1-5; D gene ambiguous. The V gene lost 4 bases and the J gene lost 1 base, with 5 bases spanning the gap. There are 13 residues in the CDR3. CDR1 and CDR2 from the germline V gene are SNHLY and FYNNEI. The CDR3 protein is CASSVQSNQPQHF. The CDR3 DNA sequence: TGTGCCAGCAGTGTTCAAAGCAATCAGCCCCAGCATTTT. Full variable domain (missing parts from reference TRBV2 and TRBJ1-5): EPEVTQTPSHQVTQMGQEVILRCVPISNHLYFYWYRQILGQKVEFLVSFYNNEISEKSEIFDDQFSVERPDGSNFTLKIRSTKLEDSAMYFCASSVQSNQPQHFGDGTRLSIL.

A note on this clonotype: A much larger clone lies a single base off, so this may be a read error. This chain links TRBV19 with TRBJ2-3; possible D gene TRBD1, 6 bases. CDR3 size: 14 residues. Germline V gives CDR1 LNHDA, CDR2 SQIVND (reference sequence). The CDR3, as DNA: TGTGCCAGTAAATGGGGACACAGCACAGATACGCAGTCTTTT. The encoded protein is CASKWGHSTDTQSF.

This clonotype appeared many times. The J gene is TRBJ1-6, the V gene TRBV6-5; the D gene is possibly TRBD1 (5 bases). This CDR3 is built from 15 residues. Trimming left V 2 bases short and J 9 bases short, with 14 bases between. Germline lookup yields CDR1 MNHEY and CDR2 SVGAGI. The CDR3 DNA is TGTGCCAGCAGTTACGGGAGGGCAGGGAGTTCACCCCTCCACTTT. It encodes CASSYGRAGSSPLHF.

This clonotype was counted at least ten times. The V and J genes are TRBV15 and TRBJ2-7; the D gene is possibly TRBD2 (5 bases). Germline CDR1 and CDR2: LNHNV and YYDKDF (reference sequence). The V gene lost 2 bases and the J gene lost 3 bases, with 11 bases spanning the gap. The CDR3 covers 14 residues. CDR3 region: CATSRTRTSYEQYF. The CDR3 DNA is TGTGCCACCAGCAGAACCAGAACTAGCTACGAGCAGTACTTC. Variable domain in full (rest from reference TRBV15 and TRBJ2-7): DAMVIQNPRYQVTQFGKPVTLSCSQTLNHNVMYWYQQKSSQAPKLLFHYYDKDFNNEADTPDNFQSRRPNTSFCFLDIRSPGLGDTAMYLCATSRTRTSYEQYFGPGTRLTVT.

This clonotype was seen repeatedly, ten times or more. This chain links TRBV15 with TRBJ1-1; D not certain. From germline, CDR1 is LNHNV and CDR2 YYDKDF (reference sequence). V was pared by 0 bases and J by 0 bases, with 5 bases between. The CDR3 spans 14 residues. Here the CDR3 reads CATSRDSLNTEAFF. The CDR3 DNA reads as TGTGCCACCAGCAGAGACAGCCTGAACACTGAAGCTTTCTTT.

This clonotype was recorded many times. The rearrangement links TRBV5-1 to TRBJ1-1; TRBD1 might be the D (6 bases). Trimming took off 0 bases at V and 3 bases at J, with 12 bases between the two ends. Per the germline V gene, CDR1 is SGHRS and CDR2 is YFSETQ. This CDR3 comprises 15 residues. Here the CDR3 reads CASSLDLGGHTEAFF. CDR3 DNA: TGCGCCAGCAGCTTGGACTTAGGGGGTCACACTGAAGCTTTCTTT.

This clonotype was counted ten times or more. The CDR3 nucleotides are TGTGCCAGCGCCATTGGGCACACTGAAGCTTTCTTT. Its translation: CASAIGHTEAFF. J is TRBJ1-1 and V is TRBV6-2 or TRBV6-3, with no clear D. V lost 8 bases and J lost 3, with 10 bases in between. CDR3 size: 12 residues. The germline CDR1 and CDR2 sequences are MNHEY and SVGEGT.

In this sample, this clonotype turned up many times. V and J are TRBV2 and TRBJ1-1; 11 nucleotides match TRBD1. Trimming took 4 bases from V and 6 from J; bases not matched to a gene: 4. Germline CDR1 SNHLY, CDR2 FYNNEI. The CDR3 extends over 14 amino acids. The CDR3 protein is CASSGTGGMAEAFF. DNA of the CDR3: TGTGCCAGCAGTGGGACAGGGGGCATGGCTGAAGCTTTCTTT.

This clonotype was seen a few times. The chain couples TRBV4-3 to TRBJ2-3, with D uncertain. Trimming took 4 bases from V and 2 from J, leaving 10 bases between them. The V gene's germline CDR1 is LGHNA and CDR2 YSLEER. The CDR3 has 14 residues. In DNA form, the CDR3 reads TGCGCCAGCAGCCCTACGGGCCCCACAGATACGCAGTATTTT. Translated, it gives CASSPTGPTDTQYF.

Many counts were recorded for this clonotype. CDR3 residues: CASSQSRGENTEAFF. The CDR3 nucleotides are TGCGCCAGCAGTCAATCGCGGGGGGAGAACACTGAAGCTTTCTTT. V and J are TRBV23-1 and TRBJ1-1; maybe TRBD1 (5 bases). TRBV23-1 is annotated as an ORF whose role is uncertain. V was trimmed by 0 bases and J by 1 base, leaving 9 bases between them. This CDR3 spans 15 amino acids.

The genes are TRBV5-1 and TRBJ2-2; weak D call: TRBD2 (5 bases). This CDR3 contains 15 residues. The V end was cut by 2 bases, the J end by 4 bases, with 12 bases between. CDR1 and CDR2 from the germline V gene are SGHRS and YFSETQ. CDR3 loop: CASSFGGPFTGELFF. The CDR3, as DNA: TGCGCCAGCAGCTTTGGAGGCCCATTCACCGGGGAGCTGTTTTTT.

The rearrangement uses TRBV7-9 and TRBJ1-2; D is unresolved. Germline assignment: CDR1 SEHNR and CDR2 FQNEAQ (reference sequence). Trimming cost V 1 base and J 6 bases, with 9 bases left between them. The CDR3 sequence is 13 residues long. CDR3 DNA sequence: TGTGCCAGCAGCTTAGTGGAGAGGGATGGCTACACCTTC. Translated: CASSLVERDGYTF.